These 8 T cell receptor beta chains came from one sample sequenced in a study of CD4 T cell repertoires in COVID-19 (dated by TCRdb to the early 2020s). The time point label, as the study defines it: sample from a COVID-19-recovered individual after infection. Library construction relied on the immunoSEQ multiplex PCR assay. TCRdb's version of the immuneACCESS table is confined to in-frame rearrangements and falls short of the full clone set. An unresolved V gene accounts for under half of the shortfall where checked; the remainder is of unknown origin. Within this sample are over 75,000 clones, with about 83% of them counted one time only. Of the sample, approximately 0.55% is held by the ten largest clones. The sequencing here drew on CD4+ T cells from peripheral blood, taken after recovery from COVID-19. These receptors originate from a human donor who had COVID-19.

V usage is TRBV3-1 (or the pseudogene TRBV3-2) and J usage is TRBJ2-1, with 10 nucleotides matching TRBD2. This CDR3 is built from 15 residues. CDR1 is LGHDT, CDR2 YNNKEL, per germline (reference sequence). V was clipped by 4 bases and J by 6 bases; unmatched bases: 6. The CDR3 bases are TGTGCCAGCAGCCCCGGGACTAGCGTCTCCAATGAGCAGTTCTTC. It is translated as CASSPGTSVSNEQFF.

The chain employs TRBV20-1 and TRBJ2-3, with TRBD1 as a possible D gene (6 bases). The CDR3 is made up of 14 amino acids. V shed 3 bases and J shed 2 bases, with 12 bases lying between them. The germline gives CDR1 DFQATT, CDR2 SNEGSKA (reference sequence). The CDR3 DNA reads TGCAGTGCTAGTGCAGGGGCCAACACAGATACGCAGTATTTT. This encodes CSASAGANTDTQYF.

The chain carries TRBV27 and TRBJ2-3; TRBD2 aligns across 9 bases. V was pared by 5 bases and J by 6 bases, with 12 bases of the junction left unmatched. The CDR3 is 16 amino acids. CDR1 is MNHEY and CDR2 is SMNVEV in the germline V gene (reference sequence). CDR3 nucleotide sequence: TGTGCCAGCAGTGGCCTTCAAGCGGGAGGTTCCGATACGCAGTATTTT. Amino acid sequence: CASSGLQAGGSDTQYF.

This sequence joins TRBV25-1 and TRBJ1-1; 8 bases line up with TRBD1. Germline values: CDR1 MGHDK, CDR2 SYGVNS. The CDR3 spans 13 residues. V was pared by 3 bases and J by 10 bases, with 7 bases of the junction left unmatched. CDR3 loop: CASSDRQGAGAFF. CDR3 DNA: TGTGCCAGCAGTGACCGGCAGGGGGCCGGAGCTTTCTTT.

This rearrangement joins TRBV7-9 to TRBJ2-5; 7 positions agree with TRBD1. The CDR3 has 14 amino acids. From germline, CDR1 is SEHNR and CDR2 FQNEAQ (reference sequence). V lost 0 bases and J lost 5; bases outside the gene matches: 3. CDR3 protein: CASSLAGGGETQYF. The CDR3 DNA reads as TGTGCCAGCAGCTTAGCAGGGGGCGGTGAGACCCAGTACTTC.

The CDR3 reads CASSEQGAHSPLHF. The CDR3 DNA reads TGTGCCAGCAGCGAACAGGGGGCGCATTCACCCCTCCACTTT. This chain connects TRBV11-3 to TRBJ1-6; 9 bases agree with TRBD1. Germline V lookup: CDR1 SGHNT, CDR2 YENEEA. This CDR3 spans 14 amino acids. V lost 5 bases, J lost 8 bases, and 4 bases stayed unmatched.

The V call is TRBV20-1, the J call TRBJ1-2; unclear D gene. Trimming took off 7 bases at V and 4 bases at J, with 10 bases between the two ends. Per germline, CDR1 DFQATT and CDR2 SNEGSKA (reference sequence). The CDR3 runs 11 residues. CDR3 protein: CSVDTSYGYTF. CDR3 sequence (DNA): TGCAGTGTAGACACCTCCTATGGCTACACCTTC.

This chain connects TRBV28 to TRBJ1-6, with unresolved D. Germline V gene data show CDR1 as MDHEN and CDR2 as SYDVKM. Trimming left V 5 bases short and J 3 bases short, with 11 bases between. The CDR3 consists of 15 residues. CDR3 protein: CASSGLSGYNSPLHF. The CDR3 DNA follows: TGTGCCAGCAGTGGACTCTCAGGCTATAATTCACCCCTCCACTTT.